This TCR beta chain appears in the sequencing data of a study of cytomegalovirus exposure and HLA in healthy donors. Overall study findings and caveats: Indistinguishability led to the exclusion of some V segments, TRBV6-2 and TRBV6-3 included. About 90% or about 30% of the time was how often most TCR beta V segments were productive, according to an earlier analysis. In a later analysis, parvovirus B19, influenza, CMV and Epstein-Barr virus appeared linked to several top co-occurrence clusters.

13 Jbeta primers and 60 Vbeta primers were used for the PCR. Sequencing used immunoSEQ multiplex PCR; TCRdb keeps in-frame clones, though not all of them. Among 75,000 to 90,000 clones listed, around 84% were seen once. In regard to this clone: The target antigen is unknown.

Germline loops: CDR1 MGHDK, CDR2 SYGVNS. The CDR3 consists of 14 residues. The junction had 4 bases not matched to a gene; V was cut back by 4 bases and J by 8 bases. The rearrangement uses TRBV25-1 and TRBJ2-1, with 11 bases aligning to TRBD2. The sample consisted of PBMCs. The sequence was obtained from a woman in her 40s in good health and CMV-seropositive. In DNA form, the CDR3 reads TGTGCCAGCAGTGTACTAGCGGGGGTGGATGAGCAGTTCTTC. It encodes CASSVLAGVDEQFF.